These T cell receptor beta chains were read from a single sample in a study of shared clonotypes between healthy human individuals. The assay was immunoSEQ multiplex PCR, and TCRdb's table has in-frame clones only and misses some. The sample lists roughly 2.2 million clones, about 92% seen once, with roughly 0.36% in the top ten. Specimen: naive CD4+ T cells from PBMCs. These receptors all come from a man between 18 and 29 years old in good health. Some clones in this sample may be carry-over from other donors' samples. The CDR3 runs from the conserved cysteine through the conserved F or W. The order of the fields is J gene, V gene, clone size, D gene, CDR3 protein, CDR3 DNA. A D gene is named only where the DNA matches it firmly. Only some rows state a clone size, as once, few, many or a class for expanded clones.

TRBJ2-7	TRBV12-5	once	TRBD2	CASGSHSAGGSYEQYF	TGTGCTAGTGGTTCCCACAGTGCGGGAGGGTCCTACGAGCAGTACTTC
TRBJ1-3	TRBV2	.	.	CASSVNRDGNTIYF	TGTGCCAGCAGTGTGAACAGGGATGGAAACACCATATATTTT
TRBJ2-1	TRBV28	.	TRBD2	CASGRLAESYNEQFF	TGTGCCAGCGGAAGACTAGCGGAGTCCTACAATGAGCAGTTCTTC
TRBJ2-1	TRBV5-4	.	.	CASSFATGRYNEQFF	TGTGCCAGCAGCTTCGCGACTGGTAGATACAATGAGCAGTTCTTC
TRBJ2-6	TRBV19	.	.	CASSIGAGVAGANVLTF	TGTGCCAGTAGTATTGGGGCAGGGGTGGCCGGGGCCAACGTCCTGACTTTC
TRBJ2-1	TRBV27	.	.	CASSFHGPRPYNEQFF	TGTGCCAGCAGTTTTCACGGACCTCGACCTTACAATGAGCAGTTCTTC
TRBJ1-2	TRBV30	.	.	CAWSVPGLFGYTF	TGTGCCTGGAGTGTACCCGGCCTCTTTGGCTACACCTTC
TRBJ2-2	TRBV5-1	.	TRBD1	CASSLARQGTGELFF	TGCGCCAGCAGCTTGGCGCGACAGGGGACCGGGGAGCTGTTTTTT
TRBJ2-1	TRBV11-2	.	.	CASSETGYNEQFF	TGTGCCAGCAGCGAGACAGGCTACAATGAGCAGTTCTTC
TRBJ2-1	TRBV6-5	.	.	CASSSRGVSNYNEQFF	TGTGCCAGCAGTTCCCGGGGCGTTTCTAACTACAATGAGCAGTTCTTC
TRBJ2-7	TRBV6-5	once	TRBD2	CASNLAGGYEQYF	TGTGCCAGCAATCTAGCGGGAGGCTACGAGCAGTACTTC
TRBJ1-1	TRBV30	.	.	CAWKVASLNTEAFF	TGTGCCTGGAAGGTGGCATCCCTGAACACTGAAGCTTTCTTT
TRBJ1-3	TRBV5-1	once	.	CASSLSGSVAGNTIYF	TGCGCCAGCAGCTTATCGGGCAGCGTCGCAGGAAACACCATATATTTT
TRBJ1-1	TRBV6-1	.	.	CASSEVEGLNTEAFF	TGTGCCAGCAGTGAAGTAGAAGGGTTGAACACTGAAGCTTTCTTT
TRBJ2-3	TRBV19	once	.	CASSRDPSYDTQYF	TGTGCCAGTAGCCGGGACCCCTCTTATGATACGCAGTATTTT
TRBJ2-3	TRBV19	.	.	CASGLGAGSTDTQYF	TGTGCCAGCGGCCTGGGGGCAGGGAGCACAGATACGCAGTATTTT
TRBJ2-3	TRBV11-3	.	TRBD1	CASSPRQGRADTQYF	TGTGCCAGCAGCCCCAGACAGGGGCGGGCGGATACGCAGTATTTT
TRBJ2-7	TRBV5-4	.	TRBD1	CASSSGTGTYEQYF	TGTGCCAGCAGCTCCGGGACAGGAACCTACGAGCAGTACTTC
TRBJ2-1	TRBV5-1	.	TRBD2	CASSSGTSPNNEQFF	TGCGCCAGCAGCTCGGGGACTAGCCCCAACAATGAGCAGTTCTTC
TRBJ1-4	TRBV11-1	.	.	CASSPSFAGYNEKLFF	TGTGCCAGCAGCCCGAGCTTCGCCGGCTATAATGAAAAACTGTTTTTT
TRBJ2-1	TRBV29-1	.	.	CSVAHYNEQFF	TGCAGCGTCGCCCATTACAATGAGCAGTTCTTC
TRBJ2-2	TRBV5-1	.	.	CASSADRAGELFF	TGCGCCAGCAGCGCAGACAGAGCCGGGGAGCTGTTTTTT
TRBJ2-7	TRBV28	.	TRBD1	CASSATGAISYEQYF	TGTGCCAGCAGTGCCACAGGGGCGATCTCCTACGAGCAGTACTTC
TRBJ2-5	TRBV18	once	.	CASSPIIGQETQYF	TGTGCCAGCTCACCAATAATAGGGCAAGAGACCCAGTACTTC
TRBJ1-2	TRBV4-2	.	.	CASSLRDASNYGYTF	TGTGCCAGCAGCCTACGGGACGCCTCTAACTATGGCTACACCTTC
TRBJ2-2	TRBV19	.	TRBD2	CASKTSGPNTGELFF	TGTGCCAGTAAGACTAGCGGTCCGAACACCGGGGAGCTGTTTTTT
TRBJ1-5	TRBV6-6	once	.	CASSPTRTVTGQPQHF	TGTGCCAGCAGTCCGACGCGGACAGTCACGGGGCAGCCCCAGCATTTT
TRBJ2-7	TRBV18	.	.	CASSLTRGEGYEQYF	TGTGCCAGCTCACTCACAAGAGGGGAAGGCTACGAGCAGTACTTC
TRBJ2-1	TRBV6-4	.	TRBD2	CASSRGRPSGASYNEQFF	TGTGCCAGCTCTCGAGGTCGCCCTAGCGGGGCTTCCTACAATGAGCAGTTCTTC
TRBJ2-3	TRBV5-6	.	TRBD1	CASSPLDRTGGTQYF	TGTGCCAGCAGCCCCTTAGACCGGACAGGGGGTACGCAGTATTTT
TRBJ2-2	TRBV5-1	.	.	CASSLAGRGDGELFF	TGCGCCAGCAGCTTGGCCGGGAGAGGTGACGGGGAGCTGTTTTTT
TRBJ2-1	TRBV6-6	once	.	CASKVSVTGGNEQFF	TGTGCCAGCAAAGTAAGCGTTACTGGAGGTAATGAGCAGTTCTTC
TRBJ1-1	TRBV7-8	.	.	CASSLGGSALEAFF	TGTGCCAGCAGCTTAGGGGGAAGCGCTCTTGAAGCTTTCTTT
TRBJ1-1	TRBV2	.	.	CASSNTWGDTEAFF	TGTGCCAGCAGTAACACCTGGGGGGACACTGAAGCTTTCTTT
TRBJ1-2	TRBV28	.	.	CASSSTPYGYTF	TGTGCCAGCAGCTCGACCCCGTATGGCTACACCTTC
TRBJ1-1	TRBV14	.	.	CASSLFGGTEAFF	TGTGCCAGCAGCCTATTTGGGGGCACTGAAGCTTTCTTT
TRBJ2-1	TRBV9	.	.	CASSAGPNSYNEQFF	TGTGCCAGCAGCGCTGGACCAAACTCCTACAATGAGCAGTTCTTC
TRBJ2-1	TRBV18	once	.	CASSPDGNNEQFF	TGTGCCAGCTCACCCGACGGAAACAATGAGCAGTTCTTC
TRBJ2-3	TRBV6-5	.	TRBD2	CASSRDYVDTQYF	TGTGCCAGTTCCCGGGACTACGTAGATACGCAGTATTTT
TRBJ2-7	TRBV5-1	.	TRBD1	CASSSDRGEGKQYF	TGCGCCAGCAGCTCCGACAGGGGTGAGGGTAAACAGTACTTC
TRBJ2-1	TRBV7-9	.	.	CASSPLSLMRGPLYNEQFF	TGTGCCAGCAGCCCCCTATCCCTTATGCGGGGTCCCCTCTACAATGAGCAGTTCTTC
TRBJ2-1	TRBV27	.	.	CASSLPEGPGSYNEQFF	TGTGCCAGCAGTTTACCGGAGGGGCCAGGGTCCTACAATGAGCAGTTCTTC
TRBJ2-7	TRBV4-2	.	TRBD2	CASSQDRGSGEQYF	TGTGCCAGCAGCCAAGATCGAGGTAGCGGGGAGCAGTACTTC
TRBJ2-7	TRBV23-1	.	.	CASSRTQPASYEQYF	TGCGCCAGCAGTCGGACGCAGCCGGCTTCCTACGAGCAGTACTTC
TRBJ2-1	TRBV5-1	.	.	CASRGVIYNEQFF	TGCGCCAGCCGAGGGGTAATTTACAATGAGCAGTTCTTC
TRBJ2-5	TRBV28	.	.	CASSQGGLQETQYF	TGTGCCAGCAGTCAGGGGGGGCTCCAAGAGACCCAGTACTTC
TRBJ2-3	TRBV2	.	.	CASSGRRADTQYF	TGTGCCAGCAGTGGACGTCGCGCAGATACGCAGTATTTT
TRBJ2-3	TRBV5-1	.	TRBD2	CASSSGGLAGGAGDTQYF	TGCGCCAGCAGCTCCGGGGGACTAGCGGGAGGGGCCGGAGATACGCAGTATTTT
TRBJ2-7	TRBV28	.	.	CASSLSGRMNLYEQYF	TGTGCCAGCAGTTTATCGGGCAGAATGAATCTCTACGAGCAGTACTTC
TRBJ2-1	TRBV30	.	TRBD1	CAWSNGDRRFSANEQFF	TGTGCCTGGAGTAATGGGGACAGGAGATTTTCCGCCAATGAGCAGTTCTTC
TRBJ2-5	TRBV28	.	.	CASSTAGGHSEETQYF	TGTGCCAGCAGTACCGCCGGAGGCCACAGTGAGGAGACCCAGTACTTC
TRBJ1-5	TRBV7-8	.	.	CASSVLPSAGAARYSNQPQHF	TGTGCCAGCAGCGTTCTCCCGAGCGCAGGGGCAGCGCGTTATAGCAATCAGCCCCAGCATTTT
TRBJ1-1	TRBV6-4	.	.	CASSQTVTDTEAFF	TGTGCCAGCAGCCAGACAGTTACTGACACTGAAGCTTTCTTT
TRBJ2-7	TRBV9	.	.	CASSVDGSRTYEQYF	TGTGCCAGCAGCGTAGATGGCTCCCGGACCTACGAGCAGTACTTC